This T cell receptor beta chain was obtained from a study of cytomegalovirus exposure and HLA in healthy donors. Study-wide results and limits: According to the study, 180 or so TCR beta chains were cytomegalovirus-associated. Some V segments (TRBV6-2 and TRBV6-3 among them) were excluded as indistinguishable.

This clone was recorded a few times. The antigen is not known. The sample contains more than one DNA sequence encoding this CDR3. The V and J ends lost 8 bases and 0 bases respectively, with 11 bases between them. CDR1 is MNHEY, CDR2 SVGAGI, per germline. The CDR3 runs to 13 residues. Those who donated were healthy bone marrow donors. For this donor, CMV serostatus was not recorded. The PCR used 60 Vbeta and 13 Jbeta primers. TCRdb's copy holds only in-frame clones and misses some; the assay was immunoSEQ multiplex PCR. Here the sample spans around 100,000 clones, around 68% being singletons. The sequenced material came from PBMCs. This chain connects TRBV6-5 to TRBJ2-7; D may be TRBD2 (6 bases). The TCR comes from a human donor in good health. CDR3 region: CASWRASSYEQYF. The DNA of the CDR3 is TGTGCCAGCTGGAGGGCTAGCTCCTACGAGCAGTACTTC.